This is a list of T cell receptor beta chains from one sample in a study of CXCR3-negative and CXCR3-positive naive CD8 T cells. TCRdb reanalyzed the 5' RACE reads, giving one entry per CDR3 protein sequence and no DNA. Across tens of thousands of distinct CDR3 sequences, the top ten clones capture around 0.4% of the sample. The specimen sequenced was naive CXCR3- CD8+ T cells from blood. The receptors stem from a human donor in good health. Some clones in this sample may be carry-over from other donors' samples. The CDR3 runs from the conserved cysteine through the conserved F or W. The size of a clone is reported for some rows only, either as once, few or many, or as a class for expanded clones.

cdr3_aa clone_size j_call v_call
CSARQTEYEQYF - TRBJ2-7 TRBV20-1
CASSLGQGEDANTEAFF - TRBJ1-1 TRBV7-3
CSVEGGFGQPQHF - TRBJ1-5 TRBV29-1
CASSQGPYNEQFF - TRBJ2-1 TRBV19
CASSPMTGNSYEQYF - TRBJ2-7 TRBV14
CASSQTGDTEAFF - TRBJ1-1 TRBV4-3
CASSWLTGSSSYNEQFF - TRBJ2-1 TRBV5-1
CSVEVWGPRSRNEQFF - TRBJ2-1 TRBV29-1
CATSRDSSYTDTQYF - TRBJ2-3 TRBV15
CASSLISDEQYF - TRBJ2-7 TRBV7-6
CASSLALKQEQFF - TRBJ2-1 TRBV7-2
CASSQPLANQETQYF - TRBJ2-5 TRBV4-2
CATSSRVAGPDEQFF - TRBJ2-1 TRBV15
CASCPSTYEQYF - TRBJ2-7 TRBV6-2/TRBV6-3
CATSDTDRGGETQYF - TRBJ2-5 TRBV24-1
CASSAMPNEQFF - TRBJ2-1 TRBV9
CASEVVVNTGELFF - TRBJ2-2 TRBV5-1
CSVEDRRQPVF - TRBJ2-7 TRBV29-1
CSASGTYEQYF - TRBJ2-7 TRBV29-1
CSARQGDTEAFF - TRBJ1-1 TRBV20-1
CASSIGNTEAFF - TRBJ1-1 TRBV19
CATRSLPPEAFF - TRBJ1-1 TRBV28
CASSQGDRLLDEQYF - TRBJ2-7 TRBV14
CASSWDQETQYF medium-sized TRBJ2-5 TRBV7-6
CASSPGTQKETQYF - TRBJ2-5 TRBV7-2
CASRVQGDNTGELFF - TRBJ2-2 TRBV7-3
CASSHIQTTSDRGGSTGELFF - TRBJ2-2 TRBV7-9
CSAPRTGPTLTDTQYF - TRBJ2-3 TRBV20-1